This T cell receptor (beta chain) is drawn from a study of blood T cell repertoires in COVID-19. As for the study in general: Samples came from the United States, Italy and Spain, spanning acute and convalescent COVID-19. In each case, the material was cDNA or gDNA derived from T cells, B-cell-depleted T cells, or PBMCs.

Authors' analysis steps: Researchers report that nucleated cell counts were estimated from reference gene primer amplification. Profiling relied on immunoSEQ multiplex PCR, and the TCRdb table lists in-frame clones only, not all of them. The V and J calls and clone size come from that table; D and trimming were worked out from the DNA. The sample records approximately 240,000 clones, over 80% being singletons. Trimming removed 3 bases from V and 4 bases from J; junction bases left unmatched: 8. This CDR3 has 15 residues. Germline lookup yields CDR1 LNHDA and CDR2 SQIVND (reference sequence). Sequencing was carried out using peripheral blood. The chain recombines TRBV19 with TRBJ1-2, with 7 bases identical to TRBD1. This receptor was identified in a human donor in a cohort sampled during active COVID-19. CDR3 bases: TGTGCCAGTAGTATTAATAGGGACAGAGCCTATGGCTACACCTTC. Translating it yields CASSINRDRAYGYTF.